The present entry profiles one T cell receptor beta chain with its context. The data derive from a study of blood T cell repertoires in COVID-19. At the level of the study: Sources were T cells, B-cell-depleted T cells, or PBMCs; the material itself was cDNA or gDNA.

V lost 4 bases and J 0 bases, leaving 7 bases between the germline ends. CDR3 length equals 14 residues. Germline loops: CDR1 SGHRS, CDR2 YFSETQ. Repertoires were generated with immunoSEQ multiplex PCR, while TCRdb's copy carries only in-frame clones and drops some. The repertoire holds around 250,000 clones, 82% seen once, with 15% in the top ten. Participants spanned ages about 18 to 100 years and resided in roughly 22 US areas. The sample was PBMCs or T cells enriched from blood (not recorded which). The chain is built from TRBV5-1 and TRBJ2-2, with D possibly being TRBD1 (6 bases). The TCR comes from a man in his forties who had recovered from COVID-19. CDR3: CASSGTTNTGELFF. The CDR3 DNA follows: TGCGCCAGCAGCGGGACAACGAACACCGGGGAGCTGTTTTTT.